This TCR beta chain emerged from a study of T cells after yellow fever vaccination. Using its own MiXCR run on the 5' RACE reads, TCRdb lists one record per CDR3 protein. The table has under 550,000 distinct CDR3 sequences, roughly 22% seen once. Germline CDR1 and CDR2: SGHDN and FVKESK. The CDR3 has 15 residues. V was pared by 3 bases and J by 14 bases, with 11 bases of the junction left unmatched. Study outcomes and limitations: Post-booster samples contained most primary-vaccination clones (more than 95% CD4, approximately 88% CD8).

Only a few counts were recorded for this clonotype. Its antigen remains unknown. The clonotype originates from a man aged 18 to 35 who received the YFV17D yellow fever vaccine. This chain connects TRBV14 to TRBJ1-6; 9 bases agree with TRBD1. The sample consisted of PBMCs, taken approximately 22 days after the first yellow fever vaccination. The CDR3 bases are TGTGCCAGCAGCCATACAGGGGGCGAATTTGGAACCCTCCACTTT. Protein: CASSHTGGEFGTLHF.